Below, 26 T cell receptor beta chains from the same sample are listed, as sequenced in a study of T cell repertoires in cytomegalovirus infection (dated by TCRdb to between 2018 and 2020). The reads were generated on an Illumina HiSeq 1500. TCRdb's own reprocessing of the public reads used fastp at Q25 and MiXCR and kept productive beta chains. Rows with one shared CDR3 protein collapse into an entry with the most common genes and DNA. The sample table holds roughly 500,000 distinct CDR3 sequences, of which around 35% were seen once. Roughly 15% of the sample goes to the ten largest clones. This specimen's treatment or condition label, interpreted: in vitro stimulation with specific CMV peptide epitopes to enrich CMV-specific T cells. These receptors have no known antigen. Here the sequenced sample was cultured PBMCs, taken from culture after CMV antigen stimulation. The receptors derive from a human donor in good health (CMV status not recorded). Some clones in this sample may be carry-over from other donors' samples.

This clonotype was counted between two and nine times. The chain combines TRBV7-8 with TRBJ1-2; a possible D gene is TRBD1 (5 bases). This CDR3 region has 15 residues. The ends were cut back, 1 base at V and 2 bases at J, with 11 bases in the middle. Germline V gene data show CDR1 as SGHVS and CDR2 as FQNEAQ. The CDR3 nucleotides are TGTGCCAGCAGCTTAGATGGGGCAGGGAACTATGGCTACACCTTC. Protein product: CASSLDGAGNYGYTF.

Only a few counts were recorded for this clonotype. The CDR3 DNA is TGTGCCAGTAGTATAGCCCCCACGACAGGCCAAGAGACCCAGTACTTC. It specifies CASSIAPTTGQETQYF. The chain has TRBV19 and TRBJ2-5, with D possibly matching TRBD1 (6 bases). V dropped 1 base and J dropped 1 base, with 13 bases sitting between them. Germline V lookup: CDR1 LNHDA, CDR2 SQIVND (reference sequence). This CDR3 is 16 amino acids long.

The chain combines TRBV5-4 with TRBJ1-1; D might be TRBD1 (5 bases). The germline gives CDR1 SGHNT, CDR2 YYREEE (reference sequence). V shed 4 bases and J shed 9 bases, with 25 bases lying between them. The CDR3 has 16 amino acids. CDR3 sequence: CASSLGHGSGLIQAFF. CDR3 DNA sequence: TGTGCCAGCAGCCTCGGACACGGCTCCGGTTTAATACAAGCTTTCTTT.

V and J are TRBV6-5 and TRBJ1-4; 7 nucleotides agree with TRBD1. CDR3 length: 19 amino acids. CDR1 and CDR2 (germline): MNHEY, SVGAGI. V dropped 4 bases and J dropped 0; count of bases not matched to a gene: 14. In DNA, the CDR3 is TGTGCCAGCAGTTCGGCCCCCACAGGGGTTACTTCAACTAATGAAAAACTGTTTTTT. Translating gives CASSSAPTGVTSTNEKLFF.

This clonotype appeared a few times. CDR3 in DNA: TGTGCCAGCAGCTCGGGACATTCCACAGATACGCAGTATTTT. This sequence encodes CASSSGHSTDTQYF. The V gene is TRBV7-9, the J gene TRBJ2-3, with D perhaps TRBD1 (6 bases). The CDR3 loop spans 14 amino acids. The germline gives CDR1 SEHNR, CDR2 FQNEAQ (reference sequence). Trimming cost V 4 bases and J 2 bases, with 10 bases left between them.

The rearrangement uses TRBV19 and TRBJ2-7; 8 positions match TRBD2. The CDR3 extends over 15 amino acids. V lost 6 bases, J lost 11 bases, and 18 bases stayed unmatched. Per germline, CDR1 LNHDA and CDR2 SQIVND (reference sequence). CDR3 coding DNA: TGTGCCAGTAGCCCAACCCGACTAGCGCCTAAGGCGGAGTACTTC. Protein: CASSPTRLAPKAEYF.

The chain links TRBV20-1 to TRBJ2-3, with 11 bases fitting TRBD2. The CDR3 runs 16 residues. Per germline, CDR1 DFQATT and CDR2 SNEGSKA (reference sequence). After removal of 4 bases from V and 2 bases from J, the junction contained 8 bases not matched to a gene. The CDR3 here is CSATPTSGKNTDTQYF. Here the CDR3 DNA reads TGCAGTGCTACCCCGACTAGCGGGAAGAACACAGATACGCAGTATTTT.

V and J are TRBV19 and TRBJ2-1; 9 bases fit TRBD2. Per the germline V gene, CDR1 is LNHDA and CDR2 is SQIVND (reference sequence). The V gene end was trimmed by 6 bases and the J gene end by 0 bases; junction bases not matched to a gene: 3. The CDR3 consists of 15 residues. In DNA, the CDR3 is TGTGCCAGTAGGATTAGCGGGAGCTCCTACAATGAGCAGTTCTTC. Translated, it gives CASRISGSSYNEQFF.

The chain has TRBV4-3 and TRBJ1-5; possible D gene TRBD1, 6 bases. This CDR3 is 16 amino acids long. V gave up 2 bases and J gave up 7 bases, with 18 bases separating them. Germline V gene data show CDR1 as LGHNA and CDR2 as YSLEER. The chain's CDR3 is CASSQSLPRGEQPQHF. CDR3 coding DNA: TGCGCCAGCAGCCAATCATTACCCAGGGGAGAACAGCCCCAGCATTTT.

This clonotype was detected a few times. The genes are TRBV7-2 and TRBJ2-3, with D possibly matching TRBD2 (6 bases). Germline V gene data show CDR1 as SGHTA and CDR2 as FQGNSA. This CDR3 has 16 residues. Deletions cut 2 bases from V and 5 bases from J, with 17 bases between. CDR3 DNA: TGTGCCAGCAGCTTATTGGCGGGAATCGGATTAGATACGCAGTATTTT. Translating it yields CASSLLAGIGLDTQYF.

This clonotype was counted a few times. The rearrangement uses TRBV15 and TRBJ2-4; no definite D call. V was shortened by 0 bases and J by 8 bases, with 5 bases between the two germline ends. Germline-derived CDR1 and CDR2 are LNHNV and YYDKDF (reference sequence). The CDR3 loop spans 12 amino acids. CDR3 protein: CATSRDGDIQYF. CDR3 sequence (DNA): TGTGCCACCAGCAGAGATGGAGACATTCAGTACTTC.

Notes on this clonotype: One base away lies a much larger clone, so this may be a sequencing read error. The chain has TRBV27 and TRBJ1-1; D may be TRBD1 (5 bases). The germline V gene has CDR1 MNHEY and CDR2 SMNVEV (reference sequence). This CDR3 is 15 amino acids long. V was trimmed by 2 bases and J by 5 bases, leaving 15 bases between them. The CDR3 spells CASSLTGRVQTEAFF. The CDR3 bases are TGTGCCAGCAGTTTAACGGGCAGGGTGCAGACTGAAGCTTTCTTT.

This chain connects TRBV30 to TRBJ2-1; 7 bases line up with TRBD2. Trimming took 3 bases from V and 3 from J; bases not matched to a gene: 2. CDR3 size: 13 residues. Germline V gene data show CDR1 as GTSNPN and CDR2 as SVGIG (reference sequence). The CDR3: CAWRGGSYNEQFF. In DNA, the CDR3 is TGTGCCTGGAGAGGCGGGAGCTACAATGAGCAGTTCTTC.

This clonotype occurred a few times. The chain joins TRBV6-6 to TRBJ2-7; 9 bases align to TRBD1. V shed 5 bases, J shed 2 bases, and the junction held 7 bases outside the gene matches. Germline loops: CDR1 MNHNY, CDR2 SVGAGI (reference sequence). The CDR3 consists of 15 residues. The CDR3 DNA follows: TGTGCCAGCAGTGATCGGGGACAGGGTACCTACGAGCAGTACTTC. Residues: CASSDRGQGTYEQYF.

The genes are TRBV5-1 and TRBJ2-7; 12 bases map to TRBD1. Germline CDR1 and CDR2: SGHRS and YFSETQ. V dropped 6 bases and J dropped 7; count of bases not matched to a gene: 8. This CDR3 has 14 residues. In DNA, the CDR3 is TGCGCCAGCACCTACGGGACAGGGGGCGAGGAGCAGTACTTC. This sequence encodes CASTYGTGGEEQYF.

The chain couples TRBV12-3 or TRBV12-4 to TRBJ1-1, with unresolved D. The CDR3 is 14 amino acids. The ends were cut back, 6 bases at V and 1 base at J, with 12 bases in the middle. CDR3 nucleotides: TGTGCCAGCAGCCCCGGAAGGGAGAACACTGAAGCTTTCTTT. Protein: CASSPGRENTEAFF.

V and J are TRBV27 and TRBJ1-1; 10 bases align to TRBD1. This CDR3 comprises 15 residues. Germline V gene lookup returns CDR1 MNHEY and CDR2 SMNVEV (reference sequence). The V segment lost 4 bases and the J segment 4 bases; nucleotides outside the gene matches: 6. CDR3 DNA sequence: TGTGCCAGCAGTTCGACAGGGGGCTGGAGCACTGAAGCTTTCTTT. It yields the protein CASSSTGGWSTEAFF.

This clonotype has just a few counts. The chain combines TRBV7-2 with TRBJ1-2; maybe TRBD1 (6 bases). Germline loops: CDR1 SGHTA, CDR2 FQGNSA. The CDR3 totals 12 residues. V was clipped by 1 base and J by 10 bases, with 10 bases between them. CDR3 sequence reads: CASSLDRVAYTF. CDR3 in DNA: TGTGCCAGCAGCTTAGACAGGGTGGCCTACACCTTC.

Only a few counts were recorded for this clonotype. V usage is TRBV11-3 and J usage is TRBJ1-4; no firm D call. Germline CDR1 reads SGHNT; CDR2 reads YENEEA. The ends were cut back, 6 bases at V and 4 bases at J, with 6 bases in the middle. This CDR3 is 12 amino acids long. The CDR3 nucleotides read TGTGCCAGCAGGTTTGATAATGAAAAACTGTTTTTT. Its translation: CASRFDNEKLFF.

This clonotype was detected a few times. The chain has TRBV7-2 and TRBJ1-6, with a weak D call TRBD1 (5 bases). The germline V gene encodes CDR1 SGHTA and CDR2 FQGNSA. With 2 bases removed from V and 14 bases from J, the gap between germline ends came to 22 bases. The CDR3 is made up of 16 amino acids. This CDR3 reads CASSLQGADAGIALHF. CDR3 sequence (DNA): TGTGCCAGCAGCTTACAAGGGGCGGACGCCGGAATTGCCCTCCACTTT. The complete variable domain, with remaining parts taken from reference TRBV7-2 and TRBJ1-6, reads GAGVSQSPSNKVTEKGKDVELRCDPISGHTALYWYRQSLGQGLEFLIYFQGNSAPDKSGLPSDRFSAERTGGSVSTLTIQRTQQEDSAVYLCASSLQGADAGIALHFGNGTRLTVT.

The J gene is TRBJ1-3, the V gene TRBV6-6, with D unclear. The CDR3 has 15 amino acids. The germline CDR1 and CDR2 sequences are MNHNY and SVGAGI (reference sequence). Trimming stripped 3 bases from V and 7 bases from J, with 16 bases between. CDR3 nucleotide sequence: TGTGCCAGCAGTTATAGTAGATTTAACGGGAACACCATATATTTT. This codes for CASSYSRFNGNTIYF.

This clonotype has just a few counts. The junction does not match germline at one end; this may be a read error. This rearrangement joins TRBV4-2 to TRBJ2-1, with TRBD2 matching 7 bases. This CDR3 has 16 residues. The V gene's germline CDR1 is LGHNA and CDR2 YNFKEQ. CDR3 in amino acids: CASSKEEASGYNEQFF. The CDR3 DNA reads TGTGCCAGCAGCAAAGAGGAGGCTAGCGGATACAATGAGCAGTTCTTC.

The V call is TRBV11-2, the J call TRBJ2-4; D not resolved. The CDR3 is made up of 15 amino acids. CDR1 and CDR2 from the germline V gene are SGHAT and FQNNGV. Trimming took off 3 bases at V and 1 base at J, with 10 bases between the two ends. The CDR3 bases are TGTGCCAGCAGCTTTGTGCGAGCGGCCAAAAACATTCAGTACTTC. Its translation is CASSFVRAAKNIQYF.

The J gene is TRBJ2-3, the V gene TRBV7-6, with 8 positions matching TRBD2. Trimming at V came to 2 bases and at J to 6 bases, leaving 7 bases not matched to a gene. Germline V lookup: CDR1 SGHVS, CDR2 FNYEAQ. The length of the CDR3 is 15 residues. The CDR3 DNA is TGTGCCAGCAGCTTAAGAGTAGCGGGAATTGATACGCAGTATTTT. It yields the protein CASSLRVAGIDTQYF.

The sample holds many counts of this clonotype. V usage is TRBV7-2 and J usage is TRBJ1-3; a possible D gene is TRBD1 (6 bases). This CDR3 spans 16 amino acids. Germline loops: CDR1 SGHTA, CDR2 FQGNSA. With 5 bases removed from V and 0 bases from J, the gap between germline ends came to 14 bases. The CDR3 sequence is CASSTDSTNSGNTIYF. The CDR3 region has the DNA TGTGCCAGCAGCACGGACAGTACTAACTCTGGAAACACCATATATTTT.

V gene TRBV5-1 combines with J gene TRBJ1-1, with unresolved D. Germline lookup yields CDR1 SGHRS and CDR2 YFSETQ. The CDR3 loop spans 18 amino acids. V dropped 0 bases and J dropped 4 bases, with 22 bases sitting between them. The CDR3 sequence: CASSLVFGAGPGSTEAFF. In DNA form, the CDR3 reads TGCGCCAGCAGCTTGGTATTTGGAGCGGGCCCGGGGAGCACTGAAGCTTTCTTT. Full variable domain (outside the CDR3, taken from reference TRBV5-1 and TRBJ1-1): KAGVTQTPRYLIKTRGQQVTLSCSPISGHRSVSWYQQTPGQGLQFLFEYFSETQRNKGNFPGRFSGRQFSNSRSEMNVSTLELGDSALYLCASSLVFGAGPGSTEAFFGQGTRLTVV.